The 2 T cell receptor beta chains listed next were all sequenced from one sample in a study of blood T cell repertoires in COVID-19. This table comes from immunoSEQ multiplex PCR, and its TCRdb copy is limited to in-frame clones, with some not included. The sample has about 190,000 clones, nearly 90% seen once. Input material: peripheral blood. The source of these receptors is a man aged 50 to 59 with acute or convalescent COVID-19.

In this sample, this clone turned up once. The V and J genes are TRBV27 and TRBJ1-4, with D possibly TRBD1 on 6 matching bases. The ends were cut back, 10 bases at V and 7 bases at J, with 19 bases in the middle. CDR3 length: 14 amino acids. Germline loops: CDR1 MNHEY, CDR2 SMNVEV (reference sequence). The CDR3: CANPRRQGFEKLFF. For the CDR3, the DNA is TGTGCCAACCCCAGGCGGCAGGGGTTTGAAAAACTGTTTTTT.

This chain connects TRBV9 to TRBJ1-2; 10 bases agree with TRBD1. Per the germline V gene, CDR1 is SGDLS and CDR2 is YYNGEE. V lost 3 bases and J lost 6; bases outside the gene matches: 8. The CDR3 totals 15 residues. The CDR3 DNA sequence: TGTGCCAGCAGCGCGAAGGGACAGGGGATTAATGGCTACACCTTC. Amino acid sequence: CASSAKGQGINGYTF.